This TCR beta chain originates from a study of shared T cell receptors in the human thymus. Method: immunoSEQ multiplex PCR; TCRdb's copy keeps in-frame clones and lacks some. The sample has more than 550,000 clones, around 87% seen once. Germline V gives CDR1 LNHDA, CDR2 SQIVND (reference sequence). The ends lost 3 bases at V and 2 bases at J; junction bases unmatched: 9. This CDR3 is built from 16 residues. Another study also made use of these data, one on human thymus T cells. From that report: Donor material was obtained from healthy Finnish infants undergoing corrective surgery for congenital heart defects. Resections from corrective heart surgery provided thymus tissue.

The chain links TRBV19 to TRBJ2-7; 8 bases are a match to TRBD1. The sequence was obtained from a boy under two years old with a congenital heart defect. Input material: thymocytes. Here the CDR3 DNA reads TGTGCCAGTAGTATTCAAACCACGGACAGGGCCTACGAGCAGTACTTC. Its translation is CASSIQTTDRAYEQYF.